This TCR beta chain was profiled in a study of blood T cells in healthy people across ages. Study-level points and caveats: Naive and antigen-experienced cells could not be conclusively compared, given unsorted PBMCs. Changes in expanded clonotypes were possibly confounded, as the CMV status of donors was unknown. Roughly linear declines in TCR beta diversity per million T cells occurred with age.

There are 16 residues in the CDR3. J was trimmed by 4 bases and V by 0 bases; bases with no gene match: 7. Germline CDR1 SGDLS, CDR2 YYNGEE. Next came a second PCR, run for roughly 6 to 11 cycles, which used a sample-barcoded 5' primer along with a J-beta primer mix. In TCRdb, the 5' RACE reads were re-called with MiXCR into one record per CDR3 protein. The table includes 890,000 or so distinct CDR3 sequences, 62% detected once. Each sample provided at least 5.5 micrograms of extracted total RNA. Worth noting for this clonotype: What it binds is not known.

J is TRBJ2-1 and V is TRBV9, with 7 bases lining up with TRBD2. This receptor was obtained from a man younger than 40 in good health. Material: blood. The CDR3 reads CASSVEVGGFYNEQFF. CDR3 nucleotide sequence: TGTGCCAGCAGCGTAGAGGTGGGGGGGTTTTACAATGAGCAGTTCTTC.